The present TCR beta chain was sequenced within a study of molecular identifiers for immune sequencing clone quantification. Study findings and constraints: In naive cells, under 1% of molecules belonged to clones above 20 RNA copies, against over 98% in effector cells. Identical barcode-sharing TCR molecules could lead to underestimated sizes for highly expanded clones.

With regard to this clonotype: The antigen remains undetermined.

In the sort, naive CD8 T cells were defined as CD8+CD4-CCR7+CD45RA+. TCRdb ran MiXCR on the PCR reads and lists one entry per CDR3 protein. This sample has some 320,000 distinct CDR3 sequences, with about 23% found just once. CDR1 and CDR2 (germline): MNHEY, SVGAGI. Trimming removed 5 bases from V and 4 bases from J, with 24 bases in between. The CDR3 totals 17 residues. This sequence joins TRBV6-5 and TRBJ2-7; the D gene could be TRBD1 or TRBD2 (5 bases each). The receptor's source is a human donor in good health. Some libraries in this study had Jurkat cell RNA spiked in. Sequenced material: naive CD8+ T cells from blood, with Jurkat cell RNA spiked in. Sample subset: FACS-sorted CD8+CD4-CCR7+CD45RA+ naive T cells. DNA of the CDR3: TGTGCCAGCAGTGTATCGGGACCAAGAGAATTGCTGTACGAGCAGTACTTC. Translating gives CASSVSGPRELLYEQYF.